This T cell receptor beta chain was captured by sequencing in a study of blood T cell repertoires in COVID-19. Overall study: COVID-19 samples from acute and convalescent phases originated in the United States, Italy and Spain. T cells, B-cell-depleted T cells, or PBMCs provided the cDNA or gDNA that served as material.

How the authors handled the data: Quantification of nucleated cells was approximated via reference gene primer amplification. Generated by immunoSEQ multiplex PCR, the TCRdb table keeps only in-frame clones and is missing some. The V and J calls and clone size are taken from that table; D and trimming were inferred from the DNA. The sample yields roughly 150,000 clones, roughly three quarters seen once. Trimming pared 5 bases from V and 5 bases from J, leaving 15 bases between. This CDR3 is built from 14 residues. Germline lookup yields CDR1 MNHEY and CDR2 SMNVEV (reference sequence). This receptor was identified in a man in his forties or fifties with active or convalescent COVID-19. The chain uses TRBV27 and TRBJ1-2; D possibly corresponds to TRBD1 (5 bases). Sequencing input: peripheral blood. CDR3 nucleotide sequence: TGTGCCAGCAGTCGACAGCCGAACTTTTATGGCTACACCTTC. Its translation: CASSRQPNFYGYTF.